What follows are 25 T cell receptor beta chains derived from one specimen sequenced in a study of PD-L1 blockade in urothelial cancer. Repertoires were generated with immunoSEQ multiplex PCR, while TCRdb's copy carries only in-frame clones and drops some. The table shows roughly 87,000 clones, with roughly 87% occurring only once. Sequencing used PBMCs, obtained around atezolizumab (anti-PD-L1) treatment. These receptors were obtained from a woman in her 70s with urothelial cancer.

The chain joins TRBV9 to TRBJ2-5, with TRBD1 identical over 8 bases. CDR1 SGDLS and CDR2 YYNGEE come from the germline V gene. CDR3 size: 15 residues. J was trimmed by 4 bases and V by 3 bases; bases with no gene match: 8. CDR3: CASSATGARGETQYF. CDR3 nucleotide sequence: TGTGCCAGCAGCGCGACAGGGGCTAGGGGAGAGACCCAGTACTTC.

The chain is built from TRBV11-1 and TRBJ2-7; 8 bases map to TRBD2. The trim removed 5 bases at V and 2 bases at J, leaving 8 bases unmatched. The germline V gene has CDR1 SGHAT and CDR2 FQDESV (reference sequence). CDR3 length: 15 residues. CDR3 nucleotides: TGTGCCAGCAGCCTTGAAGCGGGAGTCCCCTACGAGCAGTACTTC. Its translation: CASSLEAGVPYEQYF.

J is TRBJ1-1 and V is TRBV18; perhaps TRBD1 as D (5 bases). Per the germline V gene, CDR1 is KGHSH and CDR2 is LQKENI. This CDR3 spans 14 amino acids. V was shortened by 5 bases and J by 5 bases, with 15 bases between the two germline ends. The CDR3 region is CASSTQDRSTEAFF. Written as DNA, the CDR3 is TGTGCCAGCTCAACACAAGACAGATCGACTGAAGCTTTCTTT.

This clone occurred once. The rearrangement links TRBV25-1 to TRBJ1-5; D perhaps matches TRBD1 (5 bases). V lost 1 base, J lost 3 bases, and 10 bases lay in between. The germline V gene encodes CDR1 MGHDK and CDR2 SYGVNS. The length of the CDR3 is 15 residues. For the CDR3, the DNA is TGTGCCAGCAGTGAATCCGGGGGGATCAATCAGCCCCAGCATTTT. As protein: CASSESGGINQPQHF.

This sequence joins TRBV7-2 and TRBJ2-1; 7 bases align to TRBD1. J was trimmed by 7 bases and V by 6 bases; bases with no gene match: 12. The CDR3 is made up of 15 amino acids. Germline CDR1 reads SGHTA; CDR2 reads FQGNSA. CDR3 DNA sequence: TGTGCCAGCAGTTACTCCCCCGGGACAGCAAATGAGCAGTTCTTC. This translates into CASSYSPGTANEQFF.

The rearrangement joins TRBV2 to TRBJ2-3, with TRBD2 as a possible D gene (5 bases). The CDR3 totals 15 residues. V was pared by 6 bases and J by 2 bases, with 15 bases between. CDR1 SNHLY and CDR2 FYNNEI come from the germline V gene. CDR3 bases: TGTGCCAGCAGGGGAAGGCAGGACTTCACAGATACGCAGTATTTT. As protein: CASRGRQDFTDTQYF.

This clone has a single count. The V call is TRBV25-1, the J call TRBJ2-2; 8 nucleotides line up with TRBD1. The CDR3 consists of 14 residues. Trimming at V came to 5 bases and at J to 6 bases, leaving 5 bases not matched to a gene. Germline assignment: CDR1 MGHDK and CDR2 SYGVNS. Written as DNA, the CDR3 is TGTGCCAGCAGTTCGACAGGGGCGGCCGGGGAGCTGTTTTTT. Translating gives CASSSTGAAGELFF. The full variable domain, its missing parts supplied by reference TRBV25-1 and TRBJ2-2, is EADIYQTPRYLVIGTGKKITLECSQTMGHDKMYWYQQDPGMELHLIHYSYGVNSTEKGDLSSESTVSRIRTEHFPLTLESARPSHTSQYLCASSSTGAAGELFFGEGSRLTVL.

The V and J genes are TRBV14 and TRBJ2-5; tentative D call: TRBD2 (7 bases). Germline V gene data show CDR1 as SGHDN and CDR2 as FVKESK. The length of the CDR3 is 15 residues. Trimming removed 4 bases at V and 4 bases at J, with 16 bases between. CDR3 residues: CASSPWGGGRETQYF. In nucleotides, the CDR3 is TGTGCCAGCAGCCCCTGGGGGGGCGGGCGAGAGACCCAGTACTTC.

The chain carries TRBV18 and TRBJ2-7, with 8 bases aligning to TRBD1. CDR1 is KGHSH and CDR2 is LQKENI in the germline V gene. This CDR3 region has 15 residues. V was clipped by 3 bases and J by 3 bases; unmatched bases: 7. CDR3: CASSPPGTGHYEQYF. In DNA form, the CDR3 reads TGTGCCAGCTCACCGCCCGGGACAGGACACTACGAGCAGTACTTC.

The V and J genes are TRBV28 and TRBJ1-2, with D possibly being TRBD1 (6 bases). Germline V lookup: CDR1 MDHEN, CDR2 SYDVKM. Trimming took 5 bases from V and 2 from J, leaving 12 bases between them. The CDR3 loop spans 14 amino acids. DNA for the CDR3: TGTGCCAGCAGTACCCTAACAGGGAACTATGGCTACACCTTC. It specifies CASSTLTGNYGYTF.

The chain recombines TRBV6-5 with TRBJ1-1; D is perhaps TRBD1 (6 bases). This CDR3 spans 14 amino acids. Germline values: CDR1 MNHEY, CDR2 SVGAGI. The germline V and J ends were trimmed by 1 base and 4 bases, with 10 bases remaining between them. Written as DNA, the CDR3 is TGTGCCAGCAGTTACTTCAGGGGATCCACTGAAGCTTTCTTT. Residues: CASSYFRGSTEAFF.

The V call is TRBV10-3, the J call TRBJ1-1; weak D call: TRBD1 (5 bases). The CDR3 has 13 amino acids. With 2 bases removed from V and 6 bases from J, the gap between germline ends came to 10 bases. Germline V CDR1 and CDR2: ENHRY, SYGVKD. In DNA form, the CDR3 reads TGTGCCATCAGTGAGCCGGGGGGTCCTGAAGCTTTCTTT. Translation: CAISEPGGPEAFF.

The J gene is TRBJ2-3, the V gene TRBV27; 13 positions agree with TRBD2. Looked up from germline, CDR1 is MNHEY and CDR2 is SMNVEV (reference sequence). The CDR3 spans 19 residues. Trimming removed 5 bases from V and 0 bases from J; junction bases left unmatched: 11. CDR3 nucleotide sequence: TGTGCCAGCAGTCAGTTAGGGACTAGCGGGGTAGTAAGCACAGATACGCAGTATTTT. It specifies CASSQLGTSGVVSTDTQYF.

CDR3: CASSYQGEKLFF. The CDR3 coding sequence is TGTGCCAGCAGCTATCAGGGAGAAAAACTGTTTTTT. The chain has TRBV13 and TRBJ1-4, with D possibly matching TRBD1 (5 bases). Germline CDR1 and CDR2: PRHDT and FYEKMQ (reference sequence). The ends were cut back, 4 bases at V and 8 bases at J, with 8 bases in the middle. The CDR3 contains 12 residues.

V gene TRBV7-3 combines with J gene TRBJ2-2, with 9 bases aligning to TRBD1. This CDR3 contains 16 residues. Per germline, CDR1 SGHTA and CDR2 FQGTGA. The ends lost 4 bases at V and 2 bases at J; junction bases unmatched: 5. The DNA of the CDR3 is TGTGCCAGCAGCTCGCCGGGACAGGGTAACACCGGGGAGCTGTTTTTT. It is translated as CASSSPGQGNTGELFF.

The chain has TRBV7-2 and TRBJ2-1; TRBD2 is a possible D gene (5 bases). Trimming pared 7 bases from V and 7 bases from J, leaving 14 bases between. Germline-derived CDR1 and CDR2 are SGHTA and FQGNSA. The CDR3 contains 13 residues. DNA of the CDR3: TGTGCCAGCACCTCGGCGGGTGGAAATGAGCAGTTCTTC. Amino acid sequence: CASTSAGGNEQFF.

V gene TRBV6-5 combines with J gene TRBJ2-5; 7 bases map to TRBD2. This CDR3 contains 15 residues. Germline V gene data show CDR1 as MNHEY and CDR2 as SVGAGI. V lost 6 bases to trimming and J lost 1 base; unmatched junction nucleotides: 8. This chain's CDR3 is CASSLAGVSQETQYF. CDR3 sequence (DNA): TGTGCCAGCAGCCTGGCGGGGGTGTCCCAAGAGACCCAGTACTTC.

The V gene is TRBV5-4, the J gene TRBJ1-1; tentatively, D is TRBD1 (6 bases). Trimming removed 5 bases at V and 3 bases at J, with 14 bases between. Per the germline V gene, CDR1 is SGHNT and CDR2 is YYREEE (reference sequence). The CDR3 loop spans 14 amino acids. The CDR3 DNA reads as TGTGCCAGCAGGCAGGGGTGGGTGCACACTGAAGCTTTCTTT. It codes for CASRQGWVHTEAFF.

The V and J genes are TRBV18 and TRBJ2-1, with a tentative D call TRBD2 (6 bases). The CDR3 extends over 15 amino acids. Trimming removed 3 bases at V and 6 bases at J, with 15 bases between. Germline assignment: CDR1 KGHSH and CDR2 LQKENI. CDR3 amino acids: CASSPTSGGPNEQFF. Here the CDR3 DNA reads TGTGCCAGCTCACCGACTAGTGGGGGACCCAATGAGCAGTTCTTC.

This clone appeared a few times. The chain links TRBV19 to TRBJ2-1; 13 nucleotides agree with TRBD2. There are 14 residues in the CDR3. Germline CDR1 LNHDA, CDR2 SQIVND (reference sequence). J was trimmed by 4 bases and V by 7 bases; bases with no gene match: 1. The CDR3 protein is CASTGLAGYNEQFF. As DNA, the CDR3 is TGTGCCAGTACGGGACTAGCGGGGTACAATGAGCAGTTCTTC.

The V and J genes are TRBV19 and TRBJ2-7; possible D gene TRBD1, 6 bases. The CDR3 spans 14 residues. Germline V gives CDR1 LNHDA, CDR2 SQIVND (reference sequence). V lost 9 bases and J 0 bases, leaving 15 bases between the germline ends. CDR3 DNA sequence: TGTGCCAGCAGCAGACAGGTGGACTCCTACGAGCAGTACTTC. Its translation is CASSRQVDSYEQYF.

The chain has TRBV4-1 and TRBJ2-7; no firm D call. Germline loops: CDR1 MGHRA, CDR2 YSYEKL. The V and J ends lost 0 bases and 3 bases respectively, with 12 bases between them. This CDR3 region has 15 residues. In DNA, the CDR3 is TGCGCCAGCAGCCAAGATGACTCGCGGTACTACGAGCAGTACTTC. This gives the protein CASSQDDSRYYEQYF.

This chain joins TRBV30 and TRBJ2-2; 11 bases match TRBD1. This CDR3 is 15 amino acids long. The junction had 7 bases not matched to a gene; V was cut back by 3 bases and J by 7 bases. Germline values: CDR1 GTSNPN, CDR2 SVGIG (reference sequence). CDR3 protein: CAWRGTGGSGGELFF. The CDR3 DNA reads TGTGCCTGGAGAGGGACAGGGGGGAGTGGCGGGGAGCTGTTTTTT.

CDR3 amino acids: CASSSGDRVRNEQFF. DNA for the CDR3: TGCGCCAGCAGCTCGGGGGACAGGGTTCGCAATGAGCAGTTCTTC. The gene calls are TRBV5-1 and TRBJ2-1, with 9 bases fitting TRBD1. CDR3 length: 15 amino acids. Germline V gene lookup returns CDR1 SGHRS and CDR2 YFSETQ. The V gene end was trimmed by 3 bases and the J gene end by 6 bases; junction bases not matched to a gene: 7.

The chain links TRBV4-3 to TRBJ1-2, with a possible D match to TRBD1 (5 bases). The germline V gene has CDR1 LGHNA and CDR2 YSLEER. V was shortened by 1 base and J by 5 bases, with 11 bases between the two germline ends. The CDR3 spans 14 residues. CDR3 DNA sequence: TGCGCCAGCAGCCAAGTGGCAGGGCCATATGGCTACACCTTC. Amino acids: CASSQVAGPYGYTF.